Below are 24 T cell receptor beta chains sequenced from a single sample in a study of blood T cell repertoires in COVID-19. The protocol was immunoSEQ multiplex PCR, while the TCRdb copy is restricted to in-frame clones and leaves out a portion. The data show over 90,000 clones, with more than 70% seen just once and 17% held by the top ten. Sequencing input: peripheral blood. The receptor set was obtained from a human donor in a cohort sampled during active COVID-19.

The chain uses TRBV7-6 and TRBJ1-1, with D hard to call. The CDR3 sequence is 16 residues long. Trimming took 0 bases from V and 0 from J, leaving 11 bases between them. Germline lookup yields CDR1 SGHVS and CDR2 FNYEAQ. The CDR3 protein is CASSLALGLLNTEAFF. CDR3 in DNA: TGTGCCAGCAGCTTAGCGTTAGGACTCCTGAACACTGAAGCTTTCTTT. Complete variable domain (other parts from reference TRBV7-6 and TRBJ1-1): GAGVSQSPRYKVTKRGQDVALRCDPISGHVSLYWYRQALGQGPEFLTYFNYEAQQDKSGLPNDRFSAERPEGSISTLTIQRTEQRDSAMYRCASSLALGLLNTEAFFGQGTRLTVV.

The rearrangement uses TRBV7-2 and TRBJ2-1; D ambiguous. V shed 5 bases and J shed 3 bases, with 11 bases lying between them. CDR3 size: 14 residues. Germline V gene sequence: CDR1 SGHTA, CDR2 FQGNSA. The CDR3 nucleotides read TGTGCCAGCAGCGCGTCGACTGGCTACAATGAGCAGTTCTTC. Residues: CASSASTGYNEQFF.

The chain couples TRBV5-4 to TRBJ1-2; a possible D gene is TRBD1 (5 bases). The V end lost 0 bases, the J end lost 0 bases, and 15 bases lay between the germline ends. The germline CDR1 and CDR2 sequences are SGHNT and YYREEE (reference sequence). The CDR3 totals 17 residues. In DNA, the CDR3 is TGTGCCAGCAGCTTGGCCGGGGGAGGAGGGGCTAACTATGGCTACACCTTC. Translation gives CASSLAGGGGANYGYTF. Looking up the rest from reference TRBV5-4 and TRBJ1-2 gives the full variable domain: ETGVTQSPTHLIKTRGQQVTLRCSSQSGHNTVSWYQQALGQGPQFIFQYYREEENGRGNFPPRFSGLQFPNYSSELNVNALELDDSALYLCASSLAGGGGANYGYTFGSGTRLTVV.

This sequence joins TRBV3-1 (or the pseudogene TRBV3-2) and TRBJ1-1, with D possibly TRBD1 on 5 matching bases. V lost 7 bases and J 4 bases, leaving 13 bases between the germline ends. This CDR3 region has 13 residues. Per the germline V gene, CDR1 is LGHDT and CDR2 is YNNKEL (reference sequence). The chain's CDR3 is CASNQEGSTEAFF. The CDR3 DNA follows: TGTGCCAGCAACCAGGAGGGGAGCACTGAAGCTTTCTTT.

The count of this clone is one. The chain recombines TRBV9 with TRBJ2-7; D is perhaps TRBD1 (5 bases). Germline V gives CDR1 SGDLS, CDR2 YYNGEE. The V gene lost 1 base and the J gene lost 5 bases, with 16 bases spanning the gap. The CDR3 length is 15 residues. CDR3 nucleotides: TGTGCCAGCAGCGTACGGCAGGGCCATTCCCACGAGCAGTACTTC. Translation gives CASSVRQGHSHEQYF. The full variable domain, rest sourced from reference TRBV9 and TRBJ2-7, is DSGVTQTPKHLITATGQRVTLRCSPRSGDLSVYWYQQSLDQGLQFLIQYYNGEERAKGNILERFSAQQFPDLHSELNLSSLELGDSALYFCASSVRQGHSHEQYFGPGTRLTVT.

The genes are TRBV27 and TRBJ1-2, with D uncertain. This CDR3 spans 12 amino acids. Germline V lookup: CDR1 MNHEY, CDR2 SMNVEV (reference sequence). V was trimmed by 4 bases and J by 8 bases, leaving 11 bases between them. This CDR3 is CASSSASGGYTF. CDR3 DNA: TGTGCCAGCAGTTCGGCTTCGGGGGGCTACACCTTC.

V gene TRBV5-6 combines with J gene TRBJ1-2; 10 bases agree with TRBD1. The CDR3 covers 16 residues. CDR1 and CDR2 (germline): SGHDT, YYEEEE. Unmatched junction bases numbered 13, after V lost 4 bases and J lost 7 bases. Here the CDR3 reads CASSQLRGDRGVGYTF. CDR3 sequence (DNA): TGTGCCAGCAGCCAGCTTCGGGGGGACAGGGGTGTTGGCTACACCTTC.

J is TRBJ2-6 and V is TRBV2; D call uncertain. CDR1 is SNHLY and CDR2 is FYNNEI in the germline V gene. The V end was cut by 8 bases, the J end by 2 bases, with 10 bases between. The CDR3 spans 14 residues. As DNA, the CDR3 is TGTGCCAGCCACGGTTCAACTGGGGCCAACGTCCTGACTTTC. Translated: CASHGSTGANVLTF. The full variable domain, its missing parts supplied by reference TRBV2 and TRBJ2-6, is EPEVTQTPSHQVTQMGQEVILRCVPISNHLYFYWYRQILGQKVEFLVSFYNNEISEKSEIFDDQFSVERPDGSNFTLKIRSTKLEDSAMYFCASHGSTGANVLTFGAGSRLTVL.

The rearrangement joins TRBV28 to TRBJ2-1; D possibly corresponds to TRBD1 (5 bases). V gave up 3 bases and J gave up 3 bases, with 12 bases separating them. This CDR3 spans 15 amino acids. Germline V lookup: CDR1 MDHEN, CDR2 SYDVKM. The CDR3 DNA is TGTGCCAGCAGTTTCAATAACAGGATCTACAATGAGCAGTTCTTC. Its protein product is CASSFNNRIYNEQFF.

This sequence joins TRBV6-5 and TRBJ1-1; 10 nucleotides line up with TRBD1. J was trimmed by 5 bases and V by 6 bases; bases with no gene match: 6. Germline CDR1 and CDR2: MNHEY and SVGAGI. There are 14 residues in the CDR3. CDR3 amino acids: CASRVDRGRTEAFF. The CDR3 nucleotides are TGTGCCAGCAGGGTCGACAGGGGGCGTACTGAAGCTTTCTTT.

There are a few counts of this clone. The gene calls are TRBV5-1 and TRBJ1-6; 7 bases fit TRBD1. Germline-derived CDR1 and CDR2 are SGHRS and YFSETQ. The ends lost 0 bases at V and 8 bases at J; junction bases unmatched: 2. The CDR3 is 14 residues long. As DNA, the CDR3 is TGCGCCAGCAGCTTGGCCGGGACAGATTCACCCCTCCACTTT. Its translation: CASSLAGTDSPLHF.

The rearrangement uses TRBV3-1 (or the pseudogene TRBV3-2) and TRBJ2-7, with a tentative D call TRBD2 (7 bases). V lost 4 bases and J lost 7, with 20 bases in between. The CDR3 is 15 amino acids. Germline V gives CDR1 LGHDT, CDR2 YNNKEL (reference sequence). CDR3 residues: CASSPSLGGAGEQYF. The CDR3 DNA sequence: TGTGCCAGCAGCCCCTCTCTTGGGGGGGCCGGGGAGCAGTACTTC.

The chain is built from TRBV7-2 and TRBJ1-1, with D tentatively TRBD1 (6 bases). The CDR3 length is 14 residues. V shed 5 bases and J shed 0 bases, with 10 bases lying between them. From germline, CDR1 is SGHTA and CDR2 FQGNSA. The CDR3 coding sequence is TGTGCCAGCAGCCCCTCAGGGGTGAACACTGAAGCTTTCTTT. Its translation is CASSPSGVNTEAFF.

The chain is built from TRBV5-5 and TRBJ1-1; D unclear. V lost 0 bases and J 1 base, leaving 10 bases between the germline ends. The CDR3 consists of 15 residues. Looked up from germline, CDR1 is SGHKS and CDR2 is YYEKEE (reference sequence). The CDR3 DNA follows: TGTGCCAGCAGCTTGGCTGGTTCAGAGAACACTGAAGCTTTCTTT. Protein: CASSLAGSENTEAFF. Drawing the rest from reference TRBV5-5 and TRBJ1-1, the complete variable domain is DAGVTQSPTHLIKTRGQQVTLRCSPISGHKSVSWYQQVLGQGPQFIFQYYEKEERGRGNFPDRFSARQFPNYSSELNVNALLLGDSALYLCASSLAGSENTEAFFGQGTRLTVV.

This rearrangement joins TRBV7-8 to TRBJ1-5, with a weak D call TRBD1 (6 bases). From germline, CDR1 is SGHVS and CDR2 FQNEAQ. This CDR3 comprises 15 residues. The ends were cut back, 0 bases at V and 7 bases at J, with 13 bases in the middle. The chain's CDR3 is CASSLAGGAGQPQHF. In DNA, the CDR3 is TGTGCCAGCAGCTTAGCGGGGGGGGCGGGGCAGCCCCAGCATTTT.

This clone was seen once. This chain joins TRBV6-6 and TRBJ1-1, with D tentatively TRBD1 (5 bases). Deletions cut 1 base from V and 1 base from J, with 13 bases between. This CDR3 is built from 16 residues. Germline V gene lookup returns CDR1 MNHNY and CDR2 SVGAGI (reference sequence). Here the CDR3 reads CASSYLGLRANTEAFF. The DNA for the CDR3 is TGTGCCAGCAGTTACTTGGGGCTTCGGGCGAACACTGAAGCTTTCTTT.

The chain links TRBV5-1 to TRBJ2-1, with D uncertain. CDR3 size: 12 residues. In germline, CDR1 is SGHRS, CDR2 YFSETQ. The V and J ends lost 5 bases and 6 bases respectively, with 9 bases between them. The CDR3 coding sequence is TGCGCCAGCAGTGACTCGGGCAATGAGCAGTTCTTC. It encodes CASSDSGNEQFF.

This clone was seen a handful of times. The chain uses TRBV7-2 and TRBJ1-3, with TRBD1 as a possible D gene (6 bases). Trimming cost V 4 bases and J 2 bases, with 12 bases left between them. The CDR3 consists of 15 residues. Germline V gives CDR1 SGHTA, CDR2 FQGNSA. CDR3 sequence reads: CASSSLQGAGNTIYF. The CDR3, as DNA: TGTGCCAGCAGCTCATTACAGGGAGCTGGAAACACCATATATTTT.

J is TRBJ1-4 and V is TRBV18; 8 bases agree with TRBD1. The CDR3 contains 15 residues. The V gene's germline CDR1 is KGHSH and CDR2 LQKENI. V was pared by 3 bases and J by 3 bases, with 3 bases of the junction left unmatched. The CDR3 region is CASSPQGAPNEKLFF. The CDR3 DNA reads as TGTGCCAGCTCACCCCAGGGGGCCCCTAATGAAAAACTGTTTTTT.

The J gene is TRBJ2-2, the V gene TRBV19; 7 nucleotides match TRBD1. The V gene end was trimmed by 4 bases and the J gene end by 5 bases; junction bases not matched to a gene: 10. CDR1 is LNHDA and CDR2 is SQIVND in the germline V gene (reference sequence). This CDR3 region has 16 residues. CDR3 residues: CASSKGAGTATGELFF. The CDR3 DNA follows: TGTGCCAGTAGTAAAGGCGCAGGGACAGCTACCGGGGAGCTGTTTTTT.

The V and J genes are TRBV3-1 (or the pseudogene TRBV3-2) and TRBJ1-2, with D possibly being TRBD1 (6 bases). The CDR3 runs to 14 residues. Trimming shortened V by 3 bases and J by 0 bases, and 8 bases separated the two germline ends. Per the germline V gene, CDR1 is LGHDT and CDR2 is YNNKEL (reference sequence). In nucleotides, the CDR3 is TGTGCCAGCAGCCAGGGGGCGGCTAACTATGGCTACACCTTC. Translated, it gives CASSQGAANYGYTF.

The chain links TRBV10-3 to TRBJ1-2, with D maybe TRBD1 (5 bases). CDR3 length equals 15 residues. The V gene lost 4 bases and the J gene lost 2 bases, with 14 bases spanning the gap. The V gene's germline CDR1 is ENHRY and CDR2 SYGVKD. Here the CDR3 DNA reads TGTGCCATCAGTGGGACAACGTCAGAAAACTATGGCTACACCTTC. As protein: CAISGTTSENYGYTF.

This chain links TRBV7-6 with TRBJ2-5; 8 bases align to TRBD1. The germline V gene encodes CDR1 SGHVS and CDR2 FNYEAQ. The CDR3 consists of 14 residues. After removal of 3 bases from V and 7 bases from J, the junction contained 7 bases not matched to a gene. The CDR3 DNA sequence: TGTGCCAGCAGCTTGGCGGGACAGGATGGGACCCAGTACTTC. It encodes CASSLAGQDGTQYF.

The J gene is TRBJ2-3, the V gene TRBV7-8, with D possibly matching TRBD2 (6 bases). The CDR3 contains 14 residues. The germline V gene encodes CDR1 SGHVS and CDR2 FQNEAQ. Trimming cost V 9 bases and J 0 bases, with 13 bases left between them. The CDR3 protein is CASTGGLSTDTQYF. The CDR3 region has the DNA TGTGCCAGTACCGGAGGGCTTAGCACAGATACGCAGTATTTT.